The 21 T cell receptor beta chains in this list originate from one sample, sequenced in a study of blood T cells in healthy people across ages. The authors ran a second PCR of about 7 to 11 cycles using a sample-barcoded 5' primer and a J-beta primer mix. TCRdb re-derived calls from the 5' RACE reads in MiXCR, one entry per CDR3 protein. Of more than 800,000 distinct CDR3 sequences listed, over 35% were seen once; the top ten hold 18%. The sequenced material came from blood. The receptor source for this set is a woman in her sixties or seventies in good health.

With regard to this clonotype: A much larger clone lies a single base off, so this may be a read error. The rearrangement joins TRBV6-2 or TRBV6-3 to TRBJ2-5; 7 nucleotides align to TRBD1. The J call may be wrong; the DNA end is better matched by TRBJ2-7. Germline V gives CDR1 MNHEY, CDR2 SVGEGT. CDR3 length: 13 residues. CDR3 protein: CAGSRGQMYEQYF. CDR3 coding DNA: TGTGCCGGCAGTAGGGGACAGATGTACGAGCAGTACTTC.

V gene TRBV3-1 combines with J gene TRBJ2-5; 9 nucleotides match TRBD1. The trim removed 0 bases at V and 5 bases at J, leaving 10 bases unmatched. Germline V lookup: CDR1 LGHDT, CDR2 YNNKEL (reference sequence). CDR3 length: 17 amino acids. CDR3 DNA: TGTGCCAGCAGCCAAGATCAGGTGACAGGGGGTCGGGAGACCCAGTACTTC. Translated, it gives CASSQDQVTGGRETQYF.

This clonotype was counted only a few times. This chain joins TRBV5-1 and TRBJ2-1; the D call may be TRBD1 or TRBD2 (5 bases each). The CDR3 is made up of 16 amino acids. Germline V gene sequence: CDR1 SGHRS, CDR2 YFSETQ. Trimming left V 0 bases short and J 8 bases short, with 18 bases between. CDR3 residues: CASSLVSQMGTHEQFF. CDR3 sequence (DNA): TGCGCCAGCAGCTTGGTATCGCAAATGGGGACCCATGAGCAGTTCTTC.

The gene calls are TRBV2 and TRBJ2-2; 8 bases line up with TRBD2. V dropped 6 bases and J dropped 1; count of bases not matched to a gene: 1. CDR3 length: 14 residues. In germline, CDR1 is SNHLY, CDR2 FYNNEI. DNA of the CDR3: TGTGCCAGCAGACTAGCGGTGAACACCGGGGAGCTGTTTTTT. Translated: CASRLAVNTGELFF.

This clonotype was seen many times. V gene TRBV27 combines with J gene TRBJ1-4; possible D gene TRBD1, 5 bases. Germline V gives CDR1 MNHEY, CDR2 SMNVEV (reference sequence). CDR3 length equals 15 residues. Trimming pared 3 bases from V and 6 bases from J, leaving 14 bases between. This CDR3 reads CASSFIGGGYEKLFF. The CDR3 DNA is TGTGCCAGCAGTTTCATTGGGGGGGGATATGAAAAACTGTTTTTT.

In its sample, this clonotype was seen a few times. The chain carries TRBV13 and TRBJ2-7; 14 bases align to TRBD2. V gave up 4 bases and J gave up 2 bases; unmatched junction bases: 1. Germline CDR1 is PRHDT and CDR2 is FYEKMQ (reference sequence). The CDR3 is 15 residues long. CDR3 amino acids: CASSSTSGRAYEQYF. In DNA form, the CDR3 reads TGTGCCAGCAGCTCGACTAGCGGGAGGGCCTACGAGCAGTACTTC.

This clonotype was found a few times. The rearrangement joins TRBV20-1 to TRBJ2-7; D is unresolved. Trimming took 5 bases from V and 0 from J, leaving 8 bases between them. The germline V gene has CDR1 DFQATT and CDR2 SNEGSKA (reference sequence). CDR3 length equals 12 residues. In DNA form, the CDR3 reads TGCAGTGCTCTCGACACCTCCTACGAGCAGTACTTC. Residues: CSALDTSYEQYF.

In regard to this clonotype: Compared with germline, one end of the junction differs, possibly owing to a read error. The rearrangement joins TRBV13 to TRBJ1-1; D remains unclear. The CDR3 extends over 13 amino acids. CDR1 and CDR2 from the germline V gene are PRHDT and FYEKMQ (reference sequence). The CDR3 loop is CTSSPTPNTEAFF. The CDR3 coding sequence is TGCACCAGCAGCCCGACACCGAACACTGAAGCTTTCTTT.

This clonotype turned up a few times. The chain couples TRBV6-6 to TRBJ2-1; possibly TRBD1 for D (6 bases). CDR1 and CDR2 (germline): MNHNY, SVGAGI (reference sequence). This CDR3 contains 16 residues. Trimming pared 2 bases from V and 5 bases from J, leaving 16 bases between. The chain's CDR3 is CASSYQSGQVNNEQFF. The CDR3, as DNA: TGTGCCAGCAGTTACCAGTCGGGACAAGTAAACAATGAGCAGTTCTTC.

The chain combines TRBV6-5 with TRBJ2-3; D call uncertain. Trimming pared 5 bases from V and 7 bases from J, leaving 13 bases between. This CDR3 contains 13 residues. CDR1 is MNHEY and CDR2 is SVGAGI in the germline V gene. The CDR3 DNA sequence: TGTGCCAGCAGTCCCGGAGAAAGGTATACGCAGTATTTT. It codes for CASSPGERYTQYF.

This clonotype has just a few counts. The V call is TRBV20-1, the J call TRBJ2-1; 9 bases line up with TRBD2. V shed 3 bases, J shed 9 bases, and the junction held 15 bases outside the gene matches. This CDR3 region has 16 residues. Germline lookup yields CDR1 DFQATT and CDR2 SNEGSKA (reference sequence). CDR3 protein: CSARSSGRSLVGEQFF. CDR3 coding DNA: TGCAGTGCTAGGTCCAGCGGGAGGTCGTTAGTCGGTGAGCAGTTCTTC.

This clonotype occurred a few times. The chain is built from TRBV27 and TRBJ2-6; D is undetermined. Deletions cut 6 bases from V and 0 bases from J, with 9 bases between. The V gene's germline CDR1 is MNHEY and CDR2 SMNVEV (reference sequence). The CDR3 has 15 amino acids. CDR3 DNA sequence: TGTGCCAGCAGGGCCGGATACTCTGGGGCCAACGTCCTGACTTTC. Translation: CASRAGYSGANVLTF.

The J gene is TRBJ2-5, the V gene TRBV28; a weak D match, TRBD1 (5 bases). Germline V gene data show CDR1 as MDHEN and CDR2 as SYDVKM. V gave up 6 bases and J gave up 5 bases, with 16 bases separating them. The CDR3 loop spans 14 amino acids. CDR3 coding DNA: TGTGCCAGCAGCCCTCCTGGGGCTCGGGAGACCCAGTACTTC. Translation: CASSPPGARETQYF. Drawing the rest from reference TRBV28 and TRBJ2-5, the complete variable domain is DVKVTQSSRYLVKRTGEKVFLECVQDMDHENMFWYRQDPGLGLRLIYFSYDVKMKEKGDIPEGYSVSREKKERFSLILESASTNQTSMYLCASSPPGARETQYFGPGTRLLVL.

This clonotype was seen only once. The V and J genes are TRBV29-1 and TRBJ2-3; 7 bases agree with TRBD2. Losses at the gene ends were 1 base for V and 3 bases for J; bases not matched to a gene: 1. This CDR3 is built from 13 residues. Looked up from germline, CDR1 is SQVTM and CDR2 is ANQGSEA. CDR3 residues: CSVEARGTDTQYF. CDR3 coding DNA: TGCAGCGTTGAAGCGCGGGGGACAGATACGCAGTATTTT.

On this clonotype: A much larger clone lies one base from this, so it may be a read error. This chain links TRBV7-2 with TRBJ2-4; 7 bases map to TRBD1. The J call may be wrong; the DNA end is better matched by TRBJ2-7. The CDR3 length is 14 residues. The germline V gene encodes CDR1 SGHTA and CDR2 FQGNSA. The CDR3 sequence is CASSLLLTGFEQYF. The CDR3 DNA sequence: TGTGCCAGCAGCTTACTATTGACAGGGTTCGAGCAGTACTTC.

The gene calls are TRBV29-1 and TRBJ2-3; D is undetermined. CDR3 size: 16 residues. The germline V gene encodes CDR1 SQVTM and CDR2 ANQGSEA. Trimming took 1 base from V and 2 from J, leaving 16 bases between them. In DNA, the CDR3 is TGCAGCGTTGAAGGCTCCTGGCAGGCCGCCACAGATACGCAGTATTTT. Residues: CSVEGSWQAATDTQYF.

A note on this clonotype: A much larger clone is a single base away; this may be a read error. The genes are TRBV7-2 and TRBJ2-1; no clear D. Trimming removed 5 bases from V and 10 bases from J, with 12 bases in between. CDR3 size: 12 residues. Germline V gene lookup returns CDR1 SGHTA and CDR2 FQGNSA. CDR3 protein: CASSPLSYEQFF. CDR3 DNA sequence: TGTGCCAGCAGCCCCCTAAGCTACGAGCAGTTCTTC.

On this clonotype itself: A single base separates this from a much larger clone, so it may be a read error. This sequence joins TRBV6-5 and TRBJ2-5; 8 bases align to TRBD1. V trimming: 4 bases; J trimming: 12 bases; junction bases outside the gene matches: 4. This CDR3 spans 11 amino acids. Looked up from germline, CDR1 is MNHEY and CDR2 is SVGAGI. DNA of the CDR3: TGTGCCAGCAGTTCGGACAGGGTGGAGTACTTC. Translation: CASSSDRVEYF.

This sequence joins TRBV20-1 and TRBJ2-5, with D possibly being TRBD1 (6 bases). CDR3 length: 12 residues. Per germline, CDR1 DFQATT and CDR2 SNEGSKA (reference sequence). This CDR3 is CRADSYQETQYF. The CDR3 DNA is TGCAGGGCGGACAGCTACCAAGAGACCCAGTACTTC.

This clonotype was counted between two and nine times. V is TRBV5-1 and J is TRBJ2-7, with 12 positions matching TRBD2. Germline values: CDR1 SGHRS, CDR2 YFSETQ. V dropped 3 bases and J dropped 7; count of bases not matched to a gene: 8. This CDR3 has 15 amino acids. The CDR3 here is CASSSGLAGLGEQYF. CDR3 in DNA: TGCGCCAGCAGCTCCGGACTAGCGGGATTGGGGGAGCAGTACTTC.

The chain employs TRBV5-1 and TRBJ1-1; 9 bases are a match to TRBD1. Germline trimming cut 5 bases from V and 2 bases from J; bases unmatched to any gene: 13. Germline V gene data show CDR1 as SGHRS and CDR2 as YFSETQ. The length of the CDR3 is 17 residues. The CDR3 region has the DNA TGCGCCAGCAGTCGCCTACCCTCGACAGGGGGAAACACTGAAGCTTTCTTT. It encodes CASSRLPSTGGNTEAFF.